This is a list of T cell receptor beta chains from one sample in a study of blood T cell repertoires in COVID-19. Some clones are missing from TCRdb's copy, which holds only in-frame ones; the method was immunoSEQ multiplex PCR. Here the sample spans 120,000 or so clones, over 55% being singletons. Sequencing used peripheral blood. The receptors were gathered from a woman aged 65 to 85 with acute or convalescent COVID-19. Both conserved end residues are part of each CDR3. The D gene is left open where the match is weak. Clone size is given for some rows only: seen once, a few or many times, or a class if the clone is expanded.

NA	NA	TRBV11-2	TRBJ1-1	CASSNRWSNTEAFF	TGTGCCAGCAGTAACAGGTGGTCGAACACTGAAGCTTTCTTT
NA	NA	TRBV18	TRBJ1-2	CASSPLRESDYGYTF	TGTGCCAGCTCACCACTACGGGAGTCGGACTATGGCTACACCTTC
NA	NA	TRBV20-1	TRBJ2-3	CSASYGFSDTQYF	TGCAGTGCTAGTTACGGTTTCTCAGATACGCAGTATTTT
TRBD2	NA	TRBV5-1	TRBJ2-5	CASSLKGLDGGQETQYF	TGCGCCAGCAGCTTGAAAGGACTAGATGGGGGCCAAGAGACCCAGTACTTC
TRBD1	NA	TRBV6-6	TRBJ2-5	CASSAGQGAQPQRGEKTQYF	TGTGCCAGCAGCGCGGGACAGGGGGCTCAACCGCAGAGGGGAGAAAAGACCCAGTACTTC
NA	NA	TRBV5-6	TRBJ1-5	CASSLLGARQPQHF	TGTGCCAGCAGCTTGTTAGGGGCCAGGCAGCCCCAGCATTTT
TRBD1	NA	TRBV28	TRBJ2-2	CASRDREAGELFF	TGTGCCAGCAGGGACAGGGAGGCCGGGGAGCTGTTTTTT
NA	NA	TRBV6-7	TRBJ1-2	CASSYLQGCGYTF	TGTGCCAGCAGTTACCTACAGGGATGTGGCTACACCTTC
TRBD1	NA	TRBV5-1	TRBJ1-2	CASSSEPRDRVDSYGYTF	TGCGCCAGCAGCTCGGAACCCCGGGACAGGGTTGATAGCTATGGCTACACCTTC
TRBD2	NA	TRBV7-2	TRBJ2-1	CASSPRLAGGNNEQFF	TGTGCCAGCAGCCCGCGACTAGCGGGGGGGAACAATGAGCAGTTCTTC
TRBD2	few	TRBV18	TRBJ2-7	CASSPPRVLSGRAYEQYF	TGTGCCAGCTCACCTCCACGGGTTTTGAGCGGGAGGGCCTACGAGCAGTACTTC
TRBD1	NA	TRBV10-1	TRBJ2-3	CASSDLSLGQGMLADTQYF	TGCGCCAGCAGTGATTTGTCTCTGGGACAGGGAATGTTGGCAGATACGCAGTATTTT
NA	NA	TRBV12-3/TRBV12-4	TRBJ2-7	CASSLMPQPAYF	TGTGCCAGCAGTTTAATGCCACAGCCTGCGTACTTC
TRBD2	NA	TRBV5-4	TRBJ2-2	CASSTGLETGELFF	TGTGCCAGCAGCACGGGACTAGAGACCGGGGAGCTGTTTTTT
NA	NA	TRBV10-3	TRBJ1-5	CAISIWGGNQPQHF	TGTGCCATCAGTATCTGGGGGGGGAACCAGCCCCAGCATTTT
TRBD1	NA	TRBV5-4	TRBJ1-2	CASSAWTGGDYGYTF	TGTGCCAGCAGCGCCTGGACAGGGGGCGACTATGGCTACACCTTC
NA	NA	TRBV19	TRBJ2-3	CASSNARAQYF	TGTGCCAGTAGTAACGCCCGGGCGCAGTATTTT
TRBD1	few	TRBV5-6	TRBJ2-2	CASSIPGQLTGELFF	TGTGCCAGCAGCATACCGGGACAGTTAACCGGGGAGCTGTTTTTT
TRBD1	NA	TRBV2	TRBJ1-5	CASSDGGGKPQHF	TGTGCCAGCAGTGATGGAGGGGGCAAGCCCCAGCATTTT
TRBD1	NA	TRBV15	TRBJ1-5	CATQTGLNQPQHF	TGTGCCACCCAGACAGGGCTCAATCAGCCCCAGCATTTT
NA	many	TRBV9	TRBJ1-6	CASSVQGSANSPLHF	TGTGCCAGCAGCGTTCAGGGGTCGGCCAATTCACCCCTCCACTTT
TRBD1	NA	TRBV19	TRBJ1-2	CASKDRGDRYGYTF	TGTGCCTCAAAAGACAGGGGAGATCGGTATGGCTACACCTTC
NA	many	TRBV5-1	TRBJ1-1	CASSFKGDTEAFF	TGCGCCAGCAGCTTTAAGGGGGACACTGAAGCTTTCTTT
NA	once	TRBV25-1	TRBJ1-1	CASSERGGHTEAFF	TGTGCCAGCAGTGAAAGGGGGGGGCACACTGAAGCTTTCTTT
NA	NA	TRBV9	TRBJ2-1	CASSEQGSPNEQFF	TGTGCCAGCAGCGAACAGGGTTCTCCCAATGAGCAGTTCTTC
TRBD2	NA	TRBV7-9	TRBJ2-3	CASSFTAGGSTDTQYF	TGTGCCAGCAGCTTTACAGCGGGAGGGAGCACAGATACGCAGTATTTT
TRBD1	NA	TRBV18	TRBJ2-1	CASSHGTGVNNEQFF	TGTGCCAGCTCACACGGGACAGGGGTGAACAATGAGCAGTTCTTC
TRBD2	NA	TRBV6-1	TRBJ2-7	CASSEGTSGRLEQYF	TGTGCCAGCAGTGAGGGGACTAGCGGGAGGCTCGAGCAGTACTTC
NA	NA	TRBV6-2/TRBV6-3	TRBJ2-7	CASSPGLSYEQYF	TGTGCCAGCAGCCCCGGACTGTCCTACGAGCAGTACTTC
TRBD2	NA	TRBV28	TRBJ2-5	CASRTSRETQYF	TGTGCCAGTCGGACTAGTCGAGAGACCCAGTACTTC
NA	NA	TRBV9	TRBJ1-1	CASSVGRPGRTEAFF	TGTGCCAGCAGCGTAGGACGACCAGGGAGGACTGAAGCTTTCTTT
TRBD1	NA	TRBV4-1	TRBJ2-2	CASSIWTGNTGELFF	TGCGCCAGCAGCATCTGGACAGGGAACACCGGGGAGCTGTTTTTT
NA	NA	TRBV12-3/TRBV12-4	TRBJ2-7	CASSLSGRDEQYF	TGTGCCAGCAGTTTATCGGGTCGGGACGAGCAGTACTTC
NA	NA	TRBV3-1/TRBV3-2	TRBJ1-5	CASSQGAQGERPQHF	TGTGCCAGCAGCCAGGGAGCACAGGGAGAACGACCCCAGCATTTT
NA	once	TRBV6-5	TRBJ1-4	CASSYSTGLNEKLFF	TGTGCCAGCAGTTACTCAACAGGGTTGAATGAAAAACTGTTTTTT
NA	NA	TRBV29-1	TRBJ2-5	CSVEDSEGWGQETQYF	TGCAGCGTTGAAGATAGCGAAGGGTGGGGCCAAGAGACCCAGTACTTC
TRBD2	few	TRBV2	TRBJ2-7	CASEGASGGSYEQYF	TGTGCCAGCGAAGGGGCTAGCGGGGGATCCTACGAGCAGTACTTC
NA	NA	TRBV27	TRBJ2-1	CASSLQGPHRDEQFF	TGTGCCAGCAGTTTACAGGGGCCCCACCGCGATGAGCAGTTCTTC
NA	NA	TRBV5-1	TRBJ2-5	CASSLALDSNYQETQYF	TGCGCCAGCAGCTTGGCACTGGACAGTAATTACCAAGAGACCCAGTACTTC
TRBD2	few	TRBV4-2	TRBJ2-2	CASSQDSYSGGWTGELFF	TGTGCCAGCAGCCAAGATTCCTACAGCGGGGGATGGACCGGGGAGCTGTTTTTT
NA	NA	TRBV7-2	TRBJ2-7	CASGRRGTHNDEQYF	TGTGCCAGCGGCCGCAGGGGGACTCATAATGACGAGCAGTACTTC
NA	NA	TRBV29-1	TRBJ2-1	CSTNPNGLPYNEQFF	TGCAGCACAAATCCCAACGGACTGCCCTACAATGAGCAGTTCTTC
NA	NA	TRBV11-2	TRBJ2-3	CASSSSGSTQYF	TGTGCCAGCAGCTCGTCCGGGAGTACGCAGTATTTT
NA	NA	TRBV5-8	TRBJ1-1	CASSLYEGTNTEAFF	TGTGCCAGCAGCTTGTATGAGGGAACGAACACTGAAGCTTTCTTT
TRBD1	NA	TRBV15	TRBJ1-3	CATSRPGQGFGNTIYF	TGTGCCACCAGTAGGCCAGGACAGGGGTTTGGAAACACCATATATTTT
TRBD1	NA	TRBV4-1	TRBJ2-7	CASSRGQGSEQYF	TGCGCCAGCAGCCGCGGACAGGGATCGGAGCAGTACTTC
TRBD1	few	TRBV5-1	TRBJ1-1	CASSLRSGGLNTEAFF	TGCGCCAGCAGCTTGCGGTCAGGGGGATTGAACACTGAAGCTTTCTTT
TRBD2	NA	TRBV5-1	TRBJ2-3	CASSSGLAGPRPLDTQYF	TGCGCCAGCAGCTCCGGACTAGCGGGGCCCAGGCCCCTAGATACGCAGTATTTT
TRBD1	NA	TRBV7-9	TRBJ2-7	CASSPAGTGGYEQYF	TGTGCCAGCAGCCCCGCCGGGACAGGGGGCTACGAGCAGTACTTC
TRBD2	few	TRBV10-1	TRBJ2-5	CASSSGTSPFETQYF	TGCGCCAGCAGCTCCGGGACTAGCCCCTTTGAGACCCAGTACTTC